This passage covers 15 T cell receptor beta chains from one sample sequenced in a study of shared clonotypes between healthy human individuals. Sequenced by immunoSEQ multiplex PCR; TCRdb stores in-frame clones only, minus some. This table holds roughly 1 million clones, around four fifths found once. The specimen was memory CD4+ T cells sorted from blood. Noted subset: CD45RA-negative fraction. These receptors originate from a man aged 18 to 29 in good health.

The CDR3 is CASSEGAGGLAEETQYF. For the CDR3, the DNA is TGTGCCAGCAGCGAGGGGGCCGGGGGCCTAGCAGAAGAGACCCAGTACTTC. The chain couples TRBV9 to TRBJ2-5; tentative D call: TRBD1 (7 bases). Between the trimmed V and J ends, which lost 3 bases and 3 bases, there was a span of 21 bases. The V gene's germline CDR1 is SGDLS and CDR2 YYNGEE. This CDR3 contains 17 residues.

The chain uses TRBV19 and TRBJ2-1; a possible D gene is TRBD2 (5 bases). Germline CDR1 reads LNHDA; CDR2 reads SQIVND (reference sequence). The ends were cut back, 5 bases at V and 12 bases at J, with 17 bases in the middle. This CDR3 contains 13 residues. In DNA, the CDR3 is TGTGCCAGTAGTCCTAGCTCTGTGGTGGGGCAGTTCTTC. Its translation: CASSPSSVVGQFF.

This clone appeared a single time. The V gene is TRBV6-1, the J gene TRBJ2-7; 7 positions agree with TRBD1. The CDR3 covers 15 residues. Germline lookup yields CDR1 MNHNS and CDR2 SASEGT. V gave up 2 bases and J gave up 0 bases; unmatched junction bases: 4. CDR3 DNA sequence: TGTGCCAGCAGTGAACCGGGACAGCTCTCCTACGAGCAGTACTTC. Protein product: CASSEPGQLSYEQYF.

This chain uses TRBV19 with TRBJ1-2; no firm D call. The CDR3 length is 15 residues. Germline CDR1 and CDR2: LNHDA and SQIVND (reference sequence). The V end was cut by 4 bases, the J end by 4 bases, with 16 bases between. CDR3 nucleotide sequence: TGTGCCAGTAGTACCACCCGGCAATTTACCTATGGCTACACCTTC. The encoded protein is CASSTTRQFTYGYTF.

The rearrangement links TRBV5-1 to TRBJ2-5, with a possible D match to TRBD2 (5 bases). Germline V gives CDR1 SGHRS, CDR2 YFSETQ. This CDR3 is 16 amino acids long. The V end was cut by 8 bases, the J end by 2 bases, with 22 bases between. The DNA of the CDR3 is TGCGCCAGTTTTGTGCGGAGCGGAGTTACTCAAGAGACCCAGTACTTC. Amino acid sequence: CASFVRSGVTQETQYF.

About this clone itself: In the same sample, other DNA sequences code for this CDR3. The V call is TRBV6-5, the J call TRBJ2-5, with D maybe TRBD2 (7 bases). Per the germline V gene, CDR1 is MNHEY and CDR2 is SVGAGI. V lost 6 bases and J lost 2, with 13 bases in between. The CDR3 is made up of 14 amino acids. CDR3 residues: CASSLRGTQETQYF. As DNA, the CDR3 is TGTGCCAGCAGCCTGCGGGGGACACAAGAGACCCAGTACTTC.

This chain connects TRBV5-1 to TRBJ2-3; TRBD2 agrees at 12 bases. Germline V lookup: CDR1 SGHRS, CDR2 YFSETQ. The ends lost 4 bases at V and 4 bases at J; junction bases unmatched: 7. The CDR3 sequence is 16 residues long. The CDR3 spells CASSTTTSGRPDTQYF. In DNA, the CDR3 is TGCGCCAGCAGCACCACTACTAGCGGGAGGCCAGATACGCAGTATTTT.

This clone was seen only a few times. The sample holds other DNA sequences that translate to the same CDR3. The chain combines TRBV5-1 with TRBJ2-2; D unclear. Germline values: CDR1 SGHRS, CDR2 YFSETQ. Deletions cut 1 base from V and 0 bases from J, with 7 bases between. The CDR3 totals 15 residues. CDR3 sequence (DNA): TGCGCCAGCAGCTTGTCGGCAACGAACACCGGGGAGCTGTTTTTT. Protein product: CASSLSATNTGELFF.

The chain carries TRBV7-2 and TRBJ2-3, with a possible D match to TRBD2 (6 bases). This CDR3 is 14 amino acids long. The germline CDR1 and CDR2 sequences are SGHTA and FQGNSA. Trimming removed 1 base from V and 6 bases from J, with 11 bases in between. CDR3 bases: TGTGCCAGCAGCTTAGGAGGGAGGATGGATACGCAGTATTTT. Translation gives CASSLGGRMDTQYF.

To note about this clone: Other DNA sequences in the sample encode the same CDR3. The chain carries TRBV10-3 and TRBJ2-5; tentative D call: TRBD1 (5 bases). The CDR3 extends over 12 amino acids. Trimming took 6 bases from V and 3 from J, leaving 8 bases between them. CDR1 and CDR2 (germline): ENHRY, SYGVKD. The CDR3 nucleotides read TGTGCCATCAGCACAGGAGAAGAGACCCAGTACTTC. Encoded protein: CAISTGEETQYF.

The chain joins TRBV2 to TRBJ1-4; D uncertain. The CDR3 has 16 residues. From germline, CDR1 is SNHLY and CDR2 FYNNEI. V dropped 4 bases and J dropped 3 bases, with 15 bases sitting between them. This chain's CDR3 is CASSAYGLRPNEKLFF. Here the CDR3 DNA reads TGTGCCAGCAGTGCCTACGGACTGCGACCTAATGAAAAACTGTTTTTT.

J is TRBJ2-5 and V is TRBV2; 12 bases are a match to TRBD2. V lost 5 bases to trimming and J lost 1 base; unmatched junction nucleotides: 2. The CDR3 totals 15 residues. Germline V gene sequence: CDR1 SNHLY, CDR2 FYNNEI. The CDR3 region has the DNA TGTGCCAGCAGTACTAGCGGGGGGCCCCAAGAGACCCAGTACTTC. Residues: CASSTSGGPQETQYF.

The rearrangement uses TRBV7-9 and TRBJ2-1; no clear D. Trimming pared 2 bases from V and 8 bases from J, leaving 13 bases between. Germline V lookup: CDR1 SEHNR, CDR2 FQNEAQ (reference sequence). This CDR3 comprises 14 residues. This CDR3 is CASSLWSGVDEQFF. As DNA, the CDR3 is TGTGCCAGCAGCTTATGGTCAGGCGTGGATGAGCAGTTCTTC.

This chain links TRBV2 with TRBJ2-5; no definite D call. This CDR3 comprises 13 residues. The germline CDR1 and CDR2 sequences are SNHLY and FYNNEI. Trimming removed 7 bases from V and 2 bases from J, with 11 bases in between. CDR3 region: CASTPAVQETQYF. The CDR3, as DNA: TGTGCCAGCACCCCGGCGGTTCAAGAGACCCAGTACTTC.

The chain joins TRBV5-1 to TRBJ1-2; the match to TRBD1 covers 7 bases. There are 13 residues in the CDR3. The germline V gene has CDR1 SGHRS and CDR2 YFSETQ. The V segment lost 4 bases and the J segment 4 bases; nucleotides outside the gene matches: 4. The DNA for the CDR3 is TGCGCCAGCAGCGTCGGGACAGCCTATGGCTACACCTTC. This encodes CASSVGTAYGYTF.